The 24 T cell receptor beta chains reported below all come from one sample, sequenced in a study of blood T cell repertoires in COVID-19. TCRdb's copy holds only in-frame clones and misses some; the assay was immunoSEQ multiplex PCR. The sample lists 200,000 to 300,000 clones, around 80% occurring once. The sample taken for sequencing was peripheral blood. These receptors originate from a man in his 60s with acute or convalescent COVID-19.

This clone was observed a handful of times. This rearrangement joins TRBV6-6 to TRBJ2-1; a weak D match, TRBD1 (5 bases). Trimming removed 8 bases at V and 6 bases at J, with 11 bases between. The CDR3 totals 12 residues. Per germline, CDR1 MNHNY and CDR2 SVGAGI (reference sequence). CDR3 sequence (DNA): TGTGCCAGCTCTAAAGGGGCCAATGAGCAGTTCTTC. Residues: CASSKGANEQFF.

The gene calls are TRBV6-1 and TRBJ2-1; maybe TRBD1 (5 bases). The germline gives CDR1 MNHNS, CDR2 SASEGT. CDR3 size: 12 residues. V shed 3 bases and J shed 15 bases, with 15 bases lying between them. The CDR3 DNA sequence: TGTGCCAGCAGTGACACACAGGCCCTATGGTTCTTC. Amino acid sequence: CASSDTQALWFF.

The table lists this clone with a count of one. V and J are TRBV10-1 and TRBJ2-7, with 11 bases aligning to TRBD1. The V segment lost 6 bases and the J segment 6 bases; nucleotides outside the gene matches: 4. Germline CDR1 is WNHNN and CDR2 is SYGVQD (reference sequence). The CDR3 is 13 residues long. Written as DNA, the CDR3 is TGCGCCAGCAGAGACGGGACAGGGGGCGAGCAGTACTTC. Its translation is CASRDGTGGEQYF.

This sequence joins TRBV21-1 and TRBJ2-1; the DNA was not used to check the table's D call, TRBD2. TRBV21-1 counts as a pseudogene. The length of the CDR3 is 17 residues. The CDR3 sequence: CASSKAPTSGRACEQFF. The CDR3 region has the DNA TGTGCCAGCAGCAAAGCCCCCACTAGCGGGAGGGCTTGTGAGCAGTTCTTC.

V is TRBV5-4 and J is TRBJ2-1, with 7 positions matching TRBD1. V was pared by 3 bases and J by 8 bases, with 11 bases of the junction left unmatched. Per germline, CDR1 SGHNT and CDR2 YYREEE (reference sequence). There are 15 residues in the CDR3. The DNA for the CDR3 is TGTGCCAGCAGCTCGGCGACAGGGTATAAAGATGAGCAGTTCTTC. The encoded protein is CASSSATGYKDEQFF.

The V gene is TRBV28, the J gene TRBJ2-2; D is possibly TRBD2 (5 bases). Trimming stripped 3 bases from V and 4 bases from J, with 9 bases between. The CDR3 is made up of 14 amino acids. Looked up from germline, CDR1 is MDHEN and CDR2 is SYDVKM. The CDR3 spells CASSFRGGTGELFF. The CDR3 nucleotides read TGTGCCAGCAGTTTCCGGGGTGGCACCGGGGAGCTGTTTTTT.

V usage is TRBV10-3 and J usage is TRBJ1-2; the match to TRBD1 covers 10 bases. This CDR3 contains 13 residues. With V trimmed by 6 bases and J by 8 bases, 6 bases remained unmatched. Germline V gene data show CDR1 as ENHRY and CDR2 as SYGVKD. For the CDR3, the DNA is TGTGCCATCAGCCCGGGACAGGGGATGGGCTACACCTTC. It codes for CAISPGQGMGYTF.

V gene TRBV10-3 combines with J gene TRBJ2-1, with TRBD2 matching over 11 bases. The CDR3 extends over 16 amino acids. After removal of 10 bases from V and 7 bases from J, the junction contained 15 bases not matched to a gene. Germline V gene lookup returns CDR1 ENHRY and CDR2 SYGVKD. CDR3 DNA: TGTGCCAGCTCCGGGACTAGCGGTTTGTTCCCAAATGAGCAGTTCTTC. It codes for CASSGTSGLFPNEQFF.

The sample holds one count of this clone. The gene calls are TRBV2 and TRBJ2-1, with TRBD2 matching over 7 bases. V dropped 4 bases and J dropped 10; count of bases not matched to a gene: 13. The germline V gene has CDR1 SNHLY and CDR2 FYNNEI. CDR3 length: 15 amino acids. The CDR3, as DNA: TGTGCCAGCAGTGTGGCGCGGGAGAGGGCCTCCGAGCAGTTCTTC. Amino acid sequence: CASSVARERASEQFF.

The genes are TRBV7-8 and TRBJ2-5; tentative D call: TRBD2 (6 bases). Germline V gene sequence: CDR1 SGHVS, CDR2 FQNEAQ. This CDR3 is built from 14 residues. V shed 3 bases and J shed 6 bases, with 14 bases lying between them. CDR3 nucleotides: TGTGCCAGCAGCTTGACGGAGGGCCTAAAGACCCAGTACTTC. The encoded protein is CASSLTEGLKTQYF.

The chain links TRBV5-1 to TRBJ1-2; D may be TRBD1 (5 bases). The CDR3 is 15 amino acids. Germline-derived CDR1 and CDR2 are SGHRS and YFSETQ. V lost 0 bases and J lost 0, with 9 bases in between. CDR3: CASSLAPGANYGYTF. The CDR3 DNA reads TGCGCCAGCAGCTTGGCTCCGGGGGCTAACTATGGCTACACCTTC.

Only one count was recorded for this clone. The rearrangement joins TRBV6-5 to TRBJ1-5; no firm D call. V gave up 2 bases and J gave up 7 bases, with 9 bases separating them. Germline V lookup: CDR1 MNHEY, CDR2 SVGAGI. The CDR3 spans 13 residues. The DNA for the CDR3 is TGTGCCAGCAGTTACGGGCCGAGACAGCCCCAGCATTTT. This encodes CASSYGPRQPQHF.

The genes are TRBV3-1 (or the pseudogene TRBV3-2) and TRBJ2-5, with 14 bases identical to TRBD2. The ends lost 4 bases at V and 5 bases at J; junction bases unmatched: 3. From germline, CDR1 is LGHDT and CDR2 YNNKEL (reference sequence). This CDR3 has 15 amino acids. The CDR3 loop reads CASSLGTSGSETQYF. The CDR3 nucleotides are TGTGCCAGCAGCCTTGGGACTAGCGGGAGTGAGACCCAGTACTTC.

This rearrangement joins TRBV5-1 to TRBJ1-4; 7 positions match TRBD1. Germline lookup yields CDR1 SGHRS and CDR2 YFSETQ. V trimming: 5 bases; J trimming: 3 bases; junction bases outside the gene matches: 10. The CDR3 extends over 16 amino acids. The DNA of the CDR3 is TGCGCCAGCAGTCAAGCGAGGGGGCGGGCTAATGAAAAACTGTTTTTT. Translation: CASSQARGRANEKLFF. Based on the CDR3 plus reference TRBV5-1 and TRBJ1-4, the full variable domain is KAGVTQTPRYLIKTRGQQVTLSCSPISGHRSVSWYQQTPGQGLQFLFEYFSETQRNKGNFPGRFSGRQFSNSRSEMNVSTLELGDSALYLCASSQARGRANEKLFFGSGTQLSVL.

The table lists this clone with a few counts. This CDR3 reads CASSQAGGTGSNTEAFF. The CDR3 nucleotides read TGTGCCAGCAGCCAAGCCGGCGGGACAGGATCTAACACTGAAGCTTTCTTT. The V call is TRBV21-1, the J call TRBJ1-1; the table calls TRBD1, which could not be checked here. TRBV21-1 is given as a pseudogene. The CDR3 has 17 residues.

This clone was seen repeatedly, ten times or more. The chain links TRBV19 to TRBJ2-7, with TRBD1 identical over 7 bases. The J segment lost 0 bases and the V segment lost 1 base, leaving 6 bases of the junction unmatched. Germline values: CDR1 LNHDA, CDR2 SQIVND (reference sequence). The CDR3 runs to 16 residues. CDR3 region: CASSIGGRGSSYEQYF. In nucleotides, the CDR3 is TGTGCCAGTAGTATAGGAGGCAGGGGGAGCTCCTACGAGCAGTACTTC.

The V call is TRBV11-2, the J call TRBJ2-5, with a possible D match to TRBD2 (6 bases). V lost 4 bases and J 5 bases, leaving 17 bases between the germline ends. This CDR3 region has 15 residues. CDR1 is SGHAT and CDR2 is FQNNGV in the germline V gene. The CDR3 nucleotides read TGTGCCAGCAGCTCTCGGGACTCCCTTTCTGAGACCCAGTACTTC. Translating it yields CASSSRDSLSETQYF.

V usage is TRBV24-1 and J usage is TRBJ2-2, with D tentatively TRBD1 (6 bases). This CDR3 contains 15 residues. The germline V and J ends were trimmed by 3 bases and 0 bases, with 7 bases remaining between them. The germline CDR1 and CDR2 sequences are KGHDR and SFDVKD. This CDR3 reads CATSDAGANTGELFF. DNA for the CDR3: TGTGCCACCAGTGATGCAGGGGCGAACACCGGGGAGCTGTTTTTT.

The chain is built from TRBV3-1 (or the pseudogene TRBV3-2) and TRBJ1-4; D is undetermined. V was pared by 2 bases and J by 4 bases, with 11 bases between. CDR3 length: 15 residues. Germline CDR1 LGHDT, CDR2 YNNKEL (reference sequence). The CDR3 region is CASSQRGSGNEKLFF. CDR3 nucleotide sequence: TGTGCCAGCAGCCAAAGAGGCTCGGGTAATGAAAAACTGTTTTTT.

V and J are TRBV5-6 and TRBJ2-6, with unresolved D. Germline CDR1 reads SGHDT; CDR2 reads YYEEEE. This CDR3 is built from 15 residues. V was shortened by 4 bases and J by 2 bases, with 10 bases between the two germline ends. The CDR3 region is CASSPSQAGANVLTF. The CDR3 DNA sequence: TGTGCCAGCAGCCCATCGCAGGCTGGGGCCAACGTCCTGACTTTC.

The CDR3 reads CAGNRAVNTEAFF. CDR3 DNA: TGTGCCGGTAACAGGGCGGTGAACACTGAAGCTTTCTTT. The chain has TRBV2 and TRBJ1-1, with D maybe TRBD1 (6 bases). V gave up 11 bases and J gave up 0 bases, with 13 bases separating them. The germline CDR1 and CDR2 sequences are SNHLY and FYNNEI. The CDR3 has 13 residues. Looking up the rest from reference TRBV2 and TRBJ1-1 gives the full variable domain: EPEVTQTPSHQVTQMGQEVILRCVPISNHLYFYWYRQILGQKVEFLVSFYNNEISEKSEIFDDQFSVERPDGSNFTLKIRSTKLEDSAMYFCAGNRAVNTEAFFGQGTRLTVV.

This clone was observed once. The chain joins TRBV29-1 to TRBJ1-2; D possibly corresponds to TRBD1 (6 bases). Trimming left V 7 bases short and J 3 bases short, with 21 bases between. This CDR3 contains 15 residues. Germline loops: CDR1 SQVTM, CDR2 ANQGSEA. CDR3 sequence: CSAETASRGHYGYTF. Written as DNA, the CDR3 is TGCAGCGCTGAGACGGCCAGCAGGGGACACTATGGCTACACCTTC.

This sequence joins TRBV20-1 and TRBJ2-7, with 7 bases fitting TRBD1. Trimming cost V 3 bases and J 2 bases; bases outside gene matches: 7. Germline CDR1 DFQATT, CDR2 SNEGSKA (reference sequence). This CDR3 contains 14 residues. CDR3 region: CSASAGDSTYEQYF. The DNA of the CDR3 is TGCAGTGCTAGTGCTGGGGACAGTACCTACGAGCAGTACTTC.

This clone was found once. The chain links TRBV29-1 to TRBJ1-1, with D unclear. CDR1 is SQVTM and CDR2 is ANQGSEA in the germline V gene. V lost 4 bases to trimming and J lost 6 bases, with 9 bases between them. This CDR3 contains 11 residues. The CDR3 DNA reads as TGCAGCGTTGTCGGAGGCTCTGAAGCTTTCTTT. Its translation: CSVVGGSEAFF.